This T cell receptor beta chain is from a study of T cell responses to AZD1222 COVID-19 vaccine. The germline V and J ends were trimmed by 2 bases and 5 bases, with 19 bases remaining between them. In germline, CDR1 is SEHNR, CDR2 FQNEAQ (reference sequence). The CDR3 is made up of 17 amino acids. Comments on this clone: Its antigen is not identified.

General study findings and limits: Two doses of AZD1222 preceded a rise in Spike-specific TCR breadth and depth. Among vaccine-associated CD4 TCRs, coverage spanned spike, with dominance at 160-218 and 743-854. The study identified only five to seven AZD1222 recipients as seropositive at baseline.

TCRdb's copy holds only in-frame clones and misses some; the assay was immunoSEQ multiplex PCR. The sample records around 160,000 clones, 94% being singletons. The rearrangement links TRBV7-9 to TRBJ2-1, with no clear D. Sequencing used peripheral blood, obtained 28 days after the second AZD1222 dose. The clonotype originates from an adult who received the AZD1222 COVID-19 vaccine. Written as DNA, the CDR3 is TGTGCCAGCAGCTTATTCGGCCGCAGTTTATCCGACAATGAGCAGTTCTTC. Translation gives CASSLFGRSLSDNEQFF.